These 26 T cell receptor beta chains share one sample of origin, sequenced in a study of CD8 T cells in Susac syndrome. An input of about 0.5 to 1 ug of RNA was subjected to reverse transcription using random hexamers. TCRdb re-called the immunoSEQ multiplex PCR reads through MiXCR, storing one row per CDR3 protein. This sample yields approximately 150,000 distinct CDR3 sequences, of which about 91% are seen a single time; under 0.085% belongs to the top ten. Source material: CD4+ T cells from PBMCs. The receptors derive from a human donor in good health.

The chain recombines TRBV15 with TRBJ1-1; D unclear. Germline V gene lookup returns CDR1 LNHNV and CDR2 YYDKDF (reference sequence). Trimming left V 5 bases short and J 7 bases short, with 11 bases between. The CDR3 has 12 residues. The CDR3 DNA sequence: TGTGCCACCAGCCCTAAAGGCGGTGAAGCTTTCTTT. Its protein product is CATSPKGGEAFF.

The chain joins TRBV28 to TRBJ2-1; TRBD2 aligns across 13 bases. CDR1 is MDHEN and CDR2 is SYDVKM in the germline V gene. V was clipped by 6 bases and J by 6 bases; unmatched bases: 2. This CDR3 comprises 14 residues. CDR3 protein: CASSGLAGANEQFF. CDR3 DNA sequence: TGTGCCAGCAGCGGACTAGCGGGAGCCAATGAGCAGTTCTTC.

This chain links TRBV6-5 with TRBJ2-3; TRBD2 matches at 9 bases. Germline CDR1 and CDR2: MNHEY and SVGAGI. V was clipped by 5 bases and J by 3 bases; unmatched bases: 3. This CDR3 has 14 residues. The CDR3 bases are TGTGCCAGCAGTCGACTAGCGGCAACAGATACGCAGTATTTT. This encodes CASSRLAATDTQYF.

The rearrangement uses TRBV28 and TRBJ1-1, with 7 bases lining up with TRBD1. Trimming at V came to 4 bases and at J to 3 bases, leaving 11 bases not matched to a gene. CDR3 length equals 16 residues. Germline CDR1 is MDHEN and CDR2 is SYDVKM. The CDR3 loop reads CASSSGQALSDTEAFF. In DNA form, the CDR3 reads TGTGCCAGCAGTTCAGGACAGGCTCTTTCGGACACTGAAGCTTTCTTT.

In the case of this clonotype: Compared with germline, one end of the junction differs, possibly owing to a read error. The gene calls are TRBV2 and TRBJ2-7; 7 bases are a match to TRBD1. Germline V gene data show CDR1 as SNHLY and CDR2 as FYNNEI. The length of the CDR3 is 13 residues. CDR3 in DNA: TGTGCCAGCAGACCTACAGGGGTCTACGGGCAGTACTTC. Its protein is CASRPTGVYGQYF. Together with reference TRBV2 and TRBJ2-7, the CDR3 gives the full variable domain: EPEVTQTPSHQVTQMGQEVILRCVPISNHLYFYWYRQILGQKVEFLVSFYNNEISEKSEIFDDQFSVERPDGSNFTLKIRSTKLEDSAMYFCASRPTGVYGQYFGPGTRLTVT.

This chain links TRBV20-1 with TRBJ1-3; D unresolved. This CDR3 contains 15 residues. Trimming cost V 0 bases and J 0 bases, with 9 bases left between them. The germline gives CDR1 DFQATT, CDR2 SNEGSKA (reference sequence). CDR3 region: CSARDSWSSGNTIYF. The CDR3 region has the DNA TGCAGTGCTAGAGATTCGTGGAGCTCTGGAAACACCATATATTTT.

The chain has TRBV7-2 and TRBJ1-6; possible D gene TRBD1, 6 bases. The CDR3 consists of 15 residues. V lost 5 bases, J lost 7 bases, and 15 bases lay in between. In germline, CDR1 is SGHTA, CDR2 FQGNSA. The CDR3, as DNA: TGTGCCAGCAGCCTAGTACCACAGGGCAATTCACCCCTCCACTTT. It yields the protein CASSLVPQGNSPLHF.

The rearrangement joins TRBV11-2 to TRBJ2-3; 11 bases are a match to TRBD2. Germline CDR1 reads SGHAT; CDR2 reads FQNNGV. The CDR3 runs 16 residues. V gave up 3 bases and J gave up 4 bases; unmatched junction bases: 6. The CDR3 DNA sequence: TGTGCCAGCAGCTTCACTAGCGGGAGTTCCTCAGATACGCAGTATTTT. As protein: CASSFTSGSSSDTQYF.

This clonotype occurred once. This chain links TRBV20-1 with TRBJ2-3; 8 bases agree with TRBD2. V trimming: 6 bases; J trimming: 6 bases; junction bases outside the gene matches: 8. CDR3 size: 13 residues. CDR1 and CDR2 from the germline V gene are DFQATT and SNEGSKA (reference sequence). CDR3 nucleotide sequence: TGCAGTGCCGGGAGGCTAGCGGGCGATACGCAGTATTTT. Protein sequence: CSAGRLAGDTQYF.

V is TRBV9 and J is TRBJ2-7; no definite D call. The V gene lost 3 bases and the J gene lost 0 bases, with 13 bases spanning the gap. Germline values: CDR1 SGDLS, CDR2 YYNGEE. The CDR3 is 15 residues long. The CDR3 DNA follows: TGTGCCAGCAGCGCCAGCCTATTCAGCTCCTACGAGCAGTACTTC. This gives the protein CASSASLFSSYEQYF.

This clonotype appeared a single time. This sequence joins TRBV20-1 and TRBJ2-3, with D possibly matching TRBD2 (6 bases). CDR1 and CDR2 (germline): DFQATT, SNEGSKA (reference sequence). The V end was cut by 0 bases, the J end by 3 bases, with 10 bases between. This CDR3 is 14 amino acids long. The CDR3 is CSARDLGRTDTQYF. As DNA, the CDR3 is TGCAGTGCTAGAGATCTCGGGAGAACAGATACGCAGTATTTT.

In DNA, the CDR3 is TGCGCCAGCAGCTTGGGTCCTCCTGCGGACGAGCAGTACTTC. It encodes CASSLGPPADEQYF. The rearrangement uses TRBV5-1 and TRBJ2-7, with D unresolved. Between the trimmed V and J ends, which lost 0 bases and 5 bases, there was a span of 12 bases. Germline CDR1 reads SGHRS; CDR2 reads YFSETQ. The CDR3 extends over 14 amino acids.

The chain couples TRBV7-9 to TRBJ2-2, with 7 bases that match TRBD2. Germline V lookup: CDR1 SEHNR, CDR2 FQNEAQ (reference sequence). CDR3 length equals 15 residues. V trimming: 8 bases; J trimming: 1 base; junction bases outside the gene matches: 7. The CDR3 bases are TGTGCCAGCGGTTCTTCGGGGGGGAACACCGGGGAGCTGTTTTTT. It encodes CASGSSGGNTGELFF.

CDR3 residues: CASSTEGAYEQYF. For the CDR3, the DNA is TGTGCCAGCAGCACAGAAGGAGCCTACGAGCAGTACTTC. The gene calls are TRBV7-2 and TRBJ2-7, with D unclear. The CDR3 is made up of 13 amino acids. Trimming pared 5 bases from V and 2 bases from J, leaving 10 bases between. The germline CDR1 and CDR2 sequences are SGHTA and FQGNSA. Complete variable domain (other parts from reference TRBV7-2 and TRBJ2-7): GAGVSQSPSNKVTEKGKDVELRCDPISGHTALYWYRQSLGQGLEFLIYFQGNSAPDKSGLPSDRFSAERTGGSVSTLTIQRTQQEDSAVYLCASSTEGAYEQYFGPGTRLTVT.

The DNA of the CDR3 is TGTGCCAGCATTAGACTAGCGGTAGCCAAAAACATTCAGTACTTC. Translation: CASIRLAVAKNIQYF. The chain is built from TRBV2 and TRBJ2-4; TRBD2 matches 9 bases. V lost 7 bases to trimming and J lost 0 bases; unmatched junction nucleotides: 4. Germline V gene sequence: CDR1 SNHLY, CDR2 FYNNEI. This CDR3 has 15 residues.

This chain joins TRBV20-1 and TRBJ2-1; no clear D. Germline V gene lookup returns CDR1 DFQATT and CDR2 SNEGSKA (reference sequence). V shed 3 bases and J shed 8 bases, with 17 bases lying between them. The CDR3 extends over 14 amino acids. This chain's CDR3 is CSARAPKAVDEQFF. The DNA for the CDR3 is TGCAGTGCTAGGGCCCCGAAAGCTGTCGATGAGCAGTTCTTC.

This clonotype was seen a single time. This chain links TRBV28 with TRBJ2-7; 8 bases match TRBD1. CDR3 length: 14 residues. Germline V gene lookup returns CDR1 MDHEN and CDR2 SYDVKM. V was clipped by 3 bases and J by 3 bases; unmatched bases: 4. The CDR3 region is CASSFRGQGYEQYF. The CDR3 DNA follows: TGTGCCAGCAGTTTTCGCGGACAGGGCTACGAGCAGTACTTC. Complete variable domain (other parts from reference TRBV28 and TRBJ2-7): DVKVTQSSRYLVKRTGEKVFLECVQDMDHENMFWYRQDPGLGLRLIYFSYDVKMKEKGDIPEGYSVSREKKERFSLILESASTNQTSMYLCASSFRGQGYEQYFGPGTRLTVT.

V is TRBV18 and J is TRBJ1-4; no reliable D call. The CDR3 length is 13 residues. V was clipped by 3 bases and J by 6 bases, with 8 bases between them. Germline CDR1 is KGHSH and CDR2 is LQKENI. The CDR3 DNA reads TGTGCCAGCTCACCGGGAGCGGATGAAAAACTGTTTTTT. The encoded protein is CASSPGADEKLFF.

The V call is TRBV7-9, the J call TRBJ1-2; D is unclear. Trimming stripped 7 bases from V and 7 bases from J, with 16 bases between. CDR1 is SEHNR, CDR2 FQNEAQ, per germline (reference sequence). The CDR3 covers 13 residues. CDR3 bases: TGTGCCAGCAACTTTAATACGGTTCCTGGCTACACCTTC. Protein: CASNFNTVPGYTF.

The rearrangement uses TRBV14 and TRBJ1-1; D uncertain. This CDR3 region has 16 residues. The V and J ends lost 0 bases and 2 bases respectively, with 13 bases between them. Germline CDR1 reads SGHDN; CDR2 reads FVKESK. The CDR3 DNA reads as TGTGCCAGCAGCCAAGATACTGGGAGGGAAAACACTGAAGCTTTCTTT. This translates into CASSQDTGRENTEAFF.

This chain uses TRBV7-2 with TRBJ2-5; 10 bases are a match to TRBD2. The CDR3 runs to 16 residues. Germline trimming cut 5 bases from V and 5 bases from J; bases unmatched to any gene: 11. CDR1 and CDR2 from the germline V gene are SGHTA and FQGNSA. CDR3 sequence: CASSRVGLAGEETQYF. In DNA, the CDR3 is TGTGCCAGCAGCCGAGTCGGCCTAGCGGGGGAGGAGACCCAGTACTTC.

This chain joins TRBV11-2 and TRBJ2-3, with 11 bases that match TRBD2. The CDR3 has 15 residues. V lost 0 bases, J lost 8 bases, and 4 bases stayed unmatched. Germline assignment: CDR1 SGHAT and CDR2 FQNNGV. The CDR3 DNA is TGTGCCAGCAGCTTAGAACTAGCGGGAGTCCCTACGCAGTATTTT. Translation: CASSLELAGVPTQYF.

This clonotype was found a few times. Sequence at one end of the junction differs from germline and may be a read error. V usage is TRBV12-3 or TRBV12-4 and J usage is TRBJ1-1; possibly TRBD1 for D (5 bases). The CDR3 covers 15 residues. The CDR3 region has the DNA TGTGCCAGTAGTTTGAGGACATCTATGAACACTGAAGCTTTCTTT. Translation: CASSLRTSMNTEAFF.

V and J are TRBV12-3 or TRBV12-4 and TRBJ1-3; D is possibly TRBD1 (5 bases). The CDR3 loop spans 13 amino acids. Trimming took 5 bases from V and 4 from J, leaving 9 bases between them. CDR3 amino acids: CASSRAGGNTIYF. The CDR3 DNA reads TGTGCCAGCAGTCGTGCAGGGGGAAACACCATATATTTT.

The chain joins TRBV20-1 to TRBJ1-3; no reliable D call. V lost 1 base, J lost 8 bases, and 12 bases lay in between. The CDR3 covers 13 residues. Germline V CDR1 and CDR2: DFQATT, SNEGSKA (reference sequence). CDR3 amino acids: CSARGPFVDTIYF. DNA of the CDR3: TGCAGTGCTAGAGGACCCTTCGTGGACACCATATATTTT.

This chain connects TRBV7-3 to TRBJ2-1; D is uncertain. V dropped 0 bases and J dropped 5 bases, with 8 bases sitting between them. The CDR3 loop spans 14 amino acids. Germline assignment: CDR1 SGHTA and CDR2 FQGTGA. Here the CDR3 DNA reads TGTGCCAGCAGCTTAACCGGGCCTAACAATGAGCAGTTCTTC. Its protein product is CASSLTGPNNEQFF.